These 13 T cell receptor beta chains originate from one sample sequenced in a study of CD4 T cells in relation to SARS-CoV-2 and coronaviruses. Which antigens these TCRs recognize remains unknown. Profiling relied on immunoSEQ multiplex PCR, and the TCRdb table lists in-frame clones only, not all of them. The table lists around 41,000 clones, 84% of them singletons, with 1% to 1.5% in the top ten. Specimen: naive CD4+ T cells from PBMCs, cultured in vitro. Subset given: naive CD4+ T cells isolated by negative enrichment. The receptors come from an adult with COVID-19.

The genes are TRBV13 and TRBJ1-4; 10 nucleotides match TRBD1. The germline V gene has CDR1 PRHDT and CDR2 FYEKMQ (reference sequence). The J segment lost 7 bases and the V segment lost 5 bases, leaving 7 bases of the junction unmatched. CDR3 length: 15 amino acids. This CDR3 reads CASSIETGGSEKLFF. DNA for the CDR3: TGTGCCAGCAGCATAGAGACAGGGGGCTCTGAAAAACTGTTTTTT.

The chain employs TRBV5-1 and TRBJ2-7; possible D gene TRBD1, 5 bases. The CDR3 spans 13 residues. Germline V gene lookup returns CDR1 SGHRS and CDR2 YFSETQ. Trimming shortened V by 3 bases and J by 3 bases, and 10 bases separated the two germline ends. This CDR3 reads CASSSTGFYEQYF. DNA of the CDR3: TGCGCCAGCAGCTCTACAGGCTTCTACGAGCAGTACTTC.

This clone was recorded only once. The J gene is TRBJ2-7, the V gene TRBV9; TRBD2 is a possible D gene (6 bases). The V gene lost 0 bases and the J gene lost 3 bases, with 16 bases spanning the gap. CDR1 and CDR2 (germline): SGDLS, YYNGEE. This CDR3 comprises 16 residues. As DNA, the CDR3 is TGTGCCAGCAGCGTAGCTGACCGGGGGACCAGCTACGAGCAGTACTTC. This codes for CASSVADRGTSYEQYF.

The V call is TRBV28, the J call TRBJ1-5; D not certain. The CDR3 extends over 13 amino acids. Germline CDR1 is MDHEN and CDR2 is SYDVKM. Trimming stripped 3 bases from V and 4 bases from J, with 7 bases between. The CDR3 spells CASSFIRNQPQHF. The DNA of the CDR3 is TGTGCCAGCAGTTTTATCAGAAATCAGCCCCAGCATTTT.

V and J are TRBV18 and TRBJ2-5; D is uncertain. V was clipped by 3 bases and J by 2 bases, with 4 bases between them. CDR1 and CDR2 from the germline V gene are KGHSH and LQKENI. The CDR3 length is 12 residues. CDR3: CASSPRQETQYF. For the CDR3, the DNA is TGTGCCAGCTCACCCAGGCAAGAGACCCAGTACTTC.

This clone was detected once. DNA of the CDR3: TGTGCCACCAGTGACTACGGGAGGGCAGATAATGAGCAGTTCTTC. This codes for CATSDYGRADNEQFF. V usage is TRBV24-1 and J usage is TRBJ2-1; 8 nucleotides align to TRBD2. The V gene end was trimmed by 4 bases and the J gene end by 7 bases; junction bases not matched to a gene: 8. The CDR3 is 15 residues long. Germline values: CDR1 KGHDR, CDR2 SFDVKD.

Only a few counts were recorded for this clone. V and J are TRBV27 and TRBJ2-2, with D hard to call. Trimming removed 3 bases from V and 2 bases from J, with 10 bases in between. CDR1 and CDR2 (germline): MNHEY, SMNVEV (reference sequence). The CDR3 extends over 15 amino acids. The CDR3 DNA reads as TGTGCCAGCAGTTTCCTGCCGCTAAACACCGGGGAGCTGTTTTTT. Residues: CASSFLPLNTGELFF.

The chain has TRBV4-2 and TRBJ2-7; no clear D. Trimming removed 1 base from V and 1 base from J, with 2 bases in between. The CDR3 is 12 residues long. CDR1 LGHNA and CDR2 YNFKEQ come from the germline V gene. This CDR3 is CASSQGSYEQYF. In nucleotides, the CDR3 is TGTGCCAGCAGCCAAGGGTCCTACGAGCAGTACTTC.

This chain uses TRBV11-2 with TRBJ1-1; TRBD1 agrees at 7 bases. The CDR3 covers 13 residues. Per the germline V gene, CDR1 is SGHAT and CDR2 is FQNNGV. The junction had 4 bases not matched to a gene; V was cut back by 8 bases and J by 1 base. The CDR3 nucleotides are TGTGCCAGCCTACGGACAGGGAACACTGAAGCTTTCTTT. This codes for CASLRTGNTEAFF.

This chain connects TRBV1 to TRBJ2-1; the D segment call TRBD2 is taken from the table without a DNA check. TRBV1 is a recognized pseudogene. This CDR3 is built from 15 residues. The DNA of the CDR3 is TGCACCAGCAGCCAAGTCCTCACGGGGTTCTATGAGCAGTTCTTC. This translates into CTSSQVLTGFYEQFF.

The rearrangement uses TRBV29-1 and TRBJ2-7, with 8 bases fitting TRBD2. Germline trimming cut 4 bases from V and 0 bases from J; bases unmatched to any gene: 8. Looked up from germline, CDR1 is SQVTM and CDR2 is ANQGSEA. There are 15 residues in the CDR3. The CDR3 DNA follows: TGCAGCGTTGTCGGGGGGGAATCCACCTCCTACGAGCAGTACTTC. Translation gives CSVVGGESTSYEQYF.

V and J are TRBV28 and TRBJ1-2; D is possibly TRBD1 (5 bases). Germline V gene sequence: CDR1 MDHEN, CDR2 SYDVKM. V lost 6 bases, J lost 4 bases, and 15 bases lay in between. This CDR3 has 14 residues. Here the CDR3 reads CASSIGQGLYGYTF. CDR3 in DNA: TGTGCCAGCAGCATAGGGCAGGGCCTCTATGGCTACACCTTC.

The V gene is TRBV19, the J gene TRBJ2-7; maybe TRBD2 (7 bases). This CDR3 has 14 amino acids. Trimming cost V 8 bases and J 3 bases, with 17 bases left between them. Per germline, CDR1 LNHDA and CDR2 SQIVND (reference sequence). The CDR3 sequence: CASGAAGAFYEQYF. CDR3 DNA: TGTGCCAGTGGGGCCGCGGGGGCGTTCTACGAGCAGTACTTC.